The text below deals with one TCR beta chain. This CDR3 has 11 amino acids. V shed 0 bases and J shed 10 bases, with 5 bases lying between them. The V gene's germline CDR1 is SGHRS and CDR2 YFSETQ. The data derive from a study of blood T cell repertoires in COVID-19. TCRdb keeps only in-frame clones here, not all; method: immunoSEQ multiplex PCR. The sample contains 150,000 to 200,000 clones, roughly 87% of which appear only once. Input material: peripheral blood. The sequence came from a woman between 50 and 59 years old with acute or convalescent COVID-19. The chain combines TRBV5-1 with TRBJ2-1, with D hard to call. For the CDR3, the DNA is TGCGCCAGCAGCTTGGGGGCAGAGCAGTTCTTC. This gives the protein CASSLGAEQFF.